This TCR beta chain comes out of a study of cytomegalovirus exposure and HLA in healthy donors. PCR used 60 Vbeta primers and 13 Jbeta primers. Only in-frame clones appear in the TCRdb table, and some are missing; sequencing was by immunoSEQ multiplex PCR. Among 150,000 or so clones listed, over 65% were seen once. Whole-study results and caveats: Analysis was carried out at a later point, and it linked a missense DCLRE1C variant to TCR beta V- and J-gene trimming. Investigators reported under 200 TCR beta chains as tied to cytomegalovirus.

In regard to this clone: The antigen is undetermined.

With 2 bases removed from V and 2 bases from J, the gap between germline ends came to 7 bases. Germline CDR1 and CDR2: SGHRS and YFSETQ. The CDR3 loop spans 13 amino acids. This receptor was taken from a man aged 40-55 years in good health and CMV-seropositive. The chain employs TRBV5-1 and TRBJ1-1; D is unresolved. The material sequenced was PBMCs. Written as DNA, the CDR3 is TGCGCCAGCAGCTTAGCGGGAAACACTGAAGCTTTCTTT. Its protein is CASSLAGNTEAFF.